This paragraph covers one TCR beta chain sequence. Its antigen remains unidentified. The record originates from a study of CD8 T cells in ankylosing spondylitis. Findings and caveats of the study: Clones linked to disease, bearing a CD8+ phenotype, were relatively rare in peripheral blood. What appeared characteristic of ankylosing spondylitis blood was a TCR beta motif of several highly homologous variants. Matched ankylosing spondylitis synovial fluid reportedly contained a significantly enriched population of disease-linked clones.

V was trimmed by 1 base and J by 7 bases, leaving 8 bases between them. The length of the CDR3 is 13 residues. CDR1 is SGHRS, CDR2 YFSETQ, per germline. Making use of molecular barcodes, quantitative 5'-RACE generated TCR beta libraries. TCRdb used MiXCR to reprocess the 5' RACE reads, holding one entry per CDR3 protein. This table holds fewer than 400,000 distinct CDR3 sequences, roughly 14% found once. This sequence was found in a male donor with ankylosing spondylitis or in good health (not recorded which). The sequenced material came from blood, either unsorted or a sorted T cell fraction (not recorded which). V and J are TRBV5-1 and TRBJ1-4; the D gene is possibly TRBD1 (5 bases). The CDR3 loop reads CASSLKGAEKLFF. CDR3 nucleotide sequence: TGCGCCAGCAGCTTGAAAGGGGCTGAAAAACTGTTTTTT.